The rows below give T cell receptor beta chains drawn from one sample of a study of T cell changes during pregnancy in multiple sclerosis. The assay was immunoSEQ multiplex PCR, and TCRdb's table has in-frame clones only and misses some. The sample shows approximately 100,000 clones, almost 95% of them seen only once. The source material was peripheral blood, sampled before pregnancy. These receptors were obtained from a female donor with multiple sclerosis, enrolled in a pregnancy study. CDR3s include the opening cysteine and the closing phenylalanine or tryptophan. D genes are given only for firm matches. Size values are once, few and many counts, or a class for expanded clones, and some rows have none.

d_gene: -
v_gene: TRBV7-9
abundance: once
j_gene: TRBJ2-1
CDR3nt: TGTGCCAGCAGCCCCCTAGTTGAGCAGTTCTTC
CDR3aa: CASSPLVEQFF

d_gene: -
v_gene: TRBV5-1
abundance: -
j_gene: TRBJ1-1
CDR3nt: TGCGCCAGCAGCTTGGGCCCCAGGGAGGGCGAAGCTTTCTTT
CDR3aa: CASSLGPREGEAFF

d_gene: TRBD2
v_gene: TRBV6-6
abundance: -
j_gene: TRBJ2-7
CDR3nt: TGTGCCAGCAGTATAGGACTAGCGGGACACTACTACGAGCAGTACTTC
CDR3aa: CASSIGLAGHYYEQYF

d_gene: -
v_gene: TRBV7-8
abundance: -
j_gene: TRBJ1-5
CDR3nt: TGTGCCAGCAGCGTGGGGGGGTATCAGCCCCAGCATTTT
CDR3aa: CASSVGGYQPQHF

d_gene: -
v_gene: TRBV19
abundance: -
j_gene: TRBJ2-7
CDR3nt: TGTGCCAGTAGTATAGGGTGGAGCTACGAGCAGTACTTC
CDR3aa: CASSIGWSYEQYF

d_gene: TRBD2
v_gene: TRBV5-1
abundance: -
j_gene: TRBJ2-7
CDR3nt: TGCGCCAGCAGCTTGGGGATCCGACTAGCGGGAGACGGTTACGAGCAGTACTTC
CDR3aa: CASSLGIRLAGDGYEQYF

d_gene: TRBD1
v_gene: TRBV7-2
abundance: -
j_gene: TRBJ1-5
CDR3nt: TGTGCCAGCAGCCCCCGACCGGGACAGTATAGCAATCAGCCCCAGCATTTT
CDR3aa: CASSPRPGQYSNQPQHF

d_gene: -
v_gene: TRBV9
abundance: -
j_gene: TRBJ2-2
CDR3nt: TGTGCCAGCAGCGTAAGGGGGGACAGTGGGGGGAACACCGGGGAGCTGTTTTTT
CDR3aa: CASSVRGDSGGNTGELFF

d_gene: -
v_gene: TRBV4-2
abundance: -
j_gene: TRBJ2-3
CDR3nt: TGTGCCAGCAGCCCTACAGGGATAGATACGCAGTATTTT
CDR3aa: CASSPTGIDTQYF

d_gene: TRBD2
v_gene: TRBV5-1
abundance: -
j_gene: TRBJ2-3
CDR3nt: TGCGCCAGCAGCGCGGGACTAGCGGGAGCCCAAAGTACGCAGTATTTT
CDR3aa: CASSAGLAGAQSTQYF

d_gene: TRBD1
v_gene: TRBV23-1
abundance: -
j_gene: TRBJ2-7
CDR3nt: TGCGCCAGCAGTCAACCGGGACAGGGGGGTAGGGAGCAGTACTTC
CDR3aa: CASSQPGQGGREQYF

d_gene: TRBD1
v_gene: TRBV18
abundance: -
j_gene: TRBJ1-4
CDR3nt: TGTGCCAGCTCAACACAGGGGGCGCGGGAAAAACTGTTTTTT
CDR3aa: CASSTQGAREKLFF

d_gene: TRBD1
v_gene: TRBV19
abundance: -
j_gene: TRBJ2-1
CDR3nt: TGTGCCAGTATCGCCGGGACAGCCTACAATGAGCAGTTCTTC
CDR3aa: CASIAGTAYNEQFF